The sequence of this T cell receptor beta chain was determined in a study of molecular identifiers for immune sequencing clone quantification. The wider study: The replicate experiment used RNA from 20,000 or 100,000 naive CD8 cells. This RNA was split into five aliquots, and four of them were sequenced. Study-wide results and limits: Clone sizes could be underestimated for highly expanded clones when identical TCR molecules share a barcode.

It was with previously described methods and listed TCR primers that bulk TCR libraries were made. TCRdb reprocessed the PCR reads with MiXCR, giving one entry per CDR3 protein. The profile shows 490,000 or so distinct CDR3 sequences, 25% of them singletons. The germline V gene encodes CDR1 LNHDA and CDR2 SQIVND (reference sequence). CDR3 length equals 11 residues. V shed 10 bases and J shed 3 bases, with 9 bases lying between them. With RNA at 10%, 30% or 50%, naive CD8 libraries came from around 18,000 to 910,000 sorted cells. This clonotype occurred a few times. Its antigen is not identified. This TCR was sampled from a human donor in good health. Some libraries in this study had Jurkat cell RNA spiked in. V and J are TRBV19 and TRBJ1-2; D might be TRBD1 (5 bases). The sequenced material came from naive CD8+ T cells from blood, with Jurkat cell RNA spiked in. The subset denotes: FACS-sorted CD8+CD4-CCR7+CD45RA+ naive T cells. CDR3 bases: TGTGCCACTCAGACAGACTATGGCTACACCTTC. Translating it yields CATQTDYGYTF.